This TCR beta chain was identified in a study of T cell changes during pregnancy in multiple sclerosis. The V gene end was trimmed by 4 bases and the J gene end by 1 base; junction bases not matched to a gene: 5. CDR1 and CDR2 from the germline V gene are KGHSH and LQKENI. The CDR3 sequence is 15 residues long. Only in-frame clones appear in the TCRdb table, and some are missing; sequencing was by immunoSEQ multiplex PCR. The sample has 100,000 or so clones, 90% to 95% seen once. This sequence joins TRBV18 and TRBJ2-3, with 7 bases matching TRBD1. The clonotype comes from a female donor with multiple sclerosis, enrolled in a pregnancy study. The specimen was peripheral blood, collected before pregnancy. CDR3 sequence reads: CASSQSQGGTDTQYF. DNA of the CDR3: TGTGCCAGCTCACAATCGCAGGGGGGCACAGATACGCAGTATTTT.